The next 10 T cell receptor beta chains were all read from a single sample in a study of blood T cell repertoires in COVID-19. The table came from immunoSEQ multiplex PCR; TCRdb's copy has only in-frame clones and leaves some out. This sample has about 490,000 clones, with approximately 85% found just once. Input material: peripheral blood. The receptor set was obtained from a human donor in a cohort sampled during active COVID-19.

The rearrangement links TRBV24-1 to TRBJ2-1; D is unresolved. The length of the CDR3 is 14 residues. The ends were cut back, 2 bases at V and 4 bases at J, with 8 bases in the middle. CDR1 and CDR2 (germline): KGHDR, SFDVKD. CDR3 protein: CATSDSGWYNEQFF. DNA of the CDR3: TGTGCCACCAGTGATTCTGGCTGGTACAATGAGCAGTTCTTC.

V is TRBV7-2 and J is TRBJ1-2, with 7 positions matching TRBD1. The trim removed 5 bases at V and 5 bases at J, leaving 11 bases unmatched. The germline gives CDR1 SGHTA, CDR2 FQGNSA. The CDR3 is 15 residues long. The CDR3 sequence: CASSPGTVTLYGYTF. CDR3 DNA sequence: TGTGCCAGCAGCCCAGGGACAGTTACTCTTTATGGCTACACCTTC.

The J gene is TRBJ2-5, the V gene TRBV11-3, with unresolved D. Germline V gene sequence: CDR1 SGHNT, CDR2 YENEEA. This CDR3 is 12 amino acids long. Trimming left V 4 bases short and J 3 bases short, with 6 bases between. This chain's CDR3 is CASSSTKETQYF. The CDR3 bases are TGTGCCAGCAGCTCCACTAAAGAGACCCAGTACTTC.

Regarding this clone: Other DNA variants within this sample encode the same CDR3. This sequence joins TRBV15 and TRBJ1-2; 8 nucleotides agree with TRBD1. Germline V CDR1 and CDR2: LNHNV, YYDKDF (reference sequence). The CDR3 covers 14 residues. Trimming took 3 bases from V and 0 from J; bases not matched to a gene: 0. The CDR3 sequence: CATSRDRANYGYTF. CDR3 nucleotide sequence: TGTGCCACCAGCAGGGACAGGGCTAACTATGGCTACACCTTC.

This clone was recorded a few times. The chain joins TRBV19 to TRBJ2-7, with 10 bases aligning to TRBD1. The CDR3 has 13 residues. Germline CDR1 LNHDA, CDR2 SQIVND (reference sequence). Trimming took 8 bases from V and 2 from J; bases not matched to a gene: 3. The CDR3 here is CASGDRGTYEQYF. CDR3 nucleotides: TGTGCCAGTGGGGACAGGGGAACCTACGAGCAGTACTTC. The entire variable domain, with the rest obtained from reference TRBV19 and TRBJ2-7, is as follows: DGGITQSPKYLFRKEGQNVTLSCEQNLNHDAMYWYRQDPGQGLRLIYYSQIVNDFQKGDIAEGYSVSREKKESFPLTVTSAQKNPTAFYLCASGDRGTYEQYFGPGTRLTVT.

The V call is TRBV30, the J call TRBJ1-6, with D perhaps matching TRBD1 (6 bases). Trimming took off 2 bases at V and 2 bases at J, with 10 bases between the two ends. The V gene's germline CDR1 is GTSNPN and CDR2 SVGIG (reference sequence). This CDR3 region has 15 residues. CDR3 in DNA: TGTGCCTGGAGTCTGGGGGGGCCCTATAATTCACCCCTCCACTTT. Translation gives CAWSLGGPYNSPLHF.

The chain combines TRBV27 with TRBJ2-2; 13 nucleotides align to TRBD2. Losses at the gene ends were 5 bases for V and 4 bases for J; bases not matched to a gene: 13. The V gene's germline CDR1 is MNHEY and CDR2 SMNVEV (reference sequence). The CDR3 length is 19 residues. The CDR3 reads CASSPRLLAGGPPTGELFF. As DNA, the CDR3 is TGTGCCAGCAGTCCTCGCCTACTAGCGGGAGGGCCCCCCACCGGGGAGCTGTTTTTT.

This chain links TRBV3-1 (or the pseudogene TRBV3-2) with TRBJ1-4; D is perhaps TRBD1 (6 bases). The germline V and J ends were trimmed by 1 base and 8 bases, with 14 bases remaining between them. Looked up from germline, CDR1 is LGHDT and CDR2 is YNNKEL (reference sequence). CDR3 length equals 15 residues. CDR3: CASSQARGVGEKLFF. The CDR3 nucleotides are TGTGCCAGCAGCCAAGCCAGGGGAGTTGGGGAAAAACTGTTTTTT.

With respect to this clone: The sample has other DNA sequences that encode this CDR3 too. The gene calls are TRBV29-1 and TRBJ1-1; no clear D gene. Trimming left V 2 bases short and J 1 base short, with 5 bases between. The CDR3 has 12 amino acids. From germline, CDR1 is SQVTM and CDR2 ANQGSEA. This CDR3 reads CSVEPSNTEAFF. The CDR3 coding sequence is TGCAGCGTTGAACCGTCGAACACTGAAGCTTTCTTT.

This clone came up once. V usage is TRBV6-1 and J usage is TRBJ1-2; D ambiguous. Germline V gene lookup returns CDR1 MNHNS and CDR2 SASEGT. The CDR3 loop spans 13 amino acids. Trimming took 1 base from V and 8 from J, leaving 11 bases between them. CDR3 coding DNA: TGTGCCAGCAGTGAAGGAGGATTCGCGGGCTACACCTTC. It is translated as CASSEGGFAGYTF.